These T cell receptor beta chains were read from a single sample in a study of blood T cell repertoires in COVID-19. Some clones are missing from TCRdb's copy, which holds only in-frame ones; the method was immunoSEQ multiplex PCR. The sample has more than 450,000 clones; about 85% are singletons. The sequenced sample consisted of PBMCs or T cells enriched from blood (not recorded which). The source is a young woman who had recovered from COVID-19. Each CDR3 is given with its conserved first and last residue. D genes are given only for firm matches. Size is stated for part of the rows, as once, few or many counts, or as a class when the clone is expanded.

D gene,J gene,V gene,clone size,CDR3 protein,CDR3 DNA
TRBD2,TRBJ2-2,TRBV5-1,-,CASSTSSGGATGELFF,TGCGCCAGCAGCACCTCCAGCGGGGGAGCCACCGGGGAGCTGTTTTTT
TRBD2,TRBJ2-7,TRBV28,-,CASSLSGDGGSSYEQYF,TGTGCCAGCAGTTTATCGGGGGACGGGGGGAGCTCCTACGAGCAGTACTTC
TRBD1,TRBJ1-1,TRBV30,-,CAWATGGSTEAFF,TGTGCCTGGGCTACAGGGGGGAGCACTGAAGCTTTCTTT
-,TRBJ1-2,TRBV11-2,-,CASSIGGLSGYTF,TGTGCCAGCAGCATCGGAGGGTTGAGCGGCTACACCTTC
TRBD1,TRBJ1-6,TRBV2,-,CASSGGTGGLNSPLHF,TGTGCCAGCAGTGGGGGGACAGGGGGCTTGAATTCACCCCTCCACTTT
-,TRBJ2-5,TRBV5-6,-,CASSSGAGTVETQYF,TGTGCCAGCAGCTCGGGGGCCGGGACAGTAGAGACCCAGTACTTC
TRBD1,TRBJ1-1,TRBV7-9,-,CASSSGQGADTEAFF,TGTGCCAGCAGCTCCGGACAGGGGGCGGACACTGAAGCTTTCTTT
-,TRBJ1-2,TRBV5-1,-,CASSLGSTTNYGYTF,TGCGCCAGCAGCTTGGGGAGCACTACTAACTATGGCTACACCTTC
-,TRBJ1-1,TRBV28,-,CASSPPRGGEAEAFF,TGTGCCAGCAGTCCCCCCCGAGGGGGGGAGGCTGAAGCTTTCTTT
-,TRBJ1-3,TRBV5-1,once,CASSLTGSSGNTIYF,TGCGCCAGCAGCTTGACGGGGAGCTCTGGAAACACCATATATTTT
TRBD2,TRBJ2-1,TRBV9,once,CASSVGSSGPGYEQFF,TGTGCCAGCAGCGTAGGGTCTAGCGGGCCAGGATATGAGCAGTTCTTC
TRBD1,TRBJ1-5,TRBV2,once,CASSHTGGHNQPQHF,TGTGCCAGCAGTCACACAGGGGGTCACAATCAGCCCCAGCATTTT
-,TRBJ1-4,TRBV20-1,few,CSASLAGWDEKLFF,TGCAGTGCTAGTTTGGCAGGATGGGATGAAAAACTGTTTTTT
TRBD1,TRBJ2-7,TRBV2,-,CASRGKQGAEYEQYF,TGTGCCAGCAGGGGGAAACAGGGGGCTGAATACGAGCAGTACTTC
-,TRBJ1-2,TRBV18,-,CASSPQGLYGYTF,TGTGCCAGCTCACCCCAGGGGCTATATGGCTACACCTTC
TRBD1,TRBJ1-2,TRBV11-2,few,CASSLDQGAGGYTF,TGTGCCAGCAGCTTAGACCAGGGGGCAGGGGGCTACACCTTC
TRBD1,TRBJ2-3,TRBV19,-,CASSIGQGNTDTQYF,TGTGCCAGTAGTATTGGACAGGGGAACACAGATACGCAGTATTTT
TRBD1,TRBJ2-1,TRBV5-8,-,CASSWTGGGLAAQSEQFF,TGTGCCAGCAGCTGGACAGGGGGCGGTTTGGCGGCCCAATCTGAGCAGTTCTTC
-,TRBJ2-6,TRBV7-7,-,CASSLATRAFLSGANVLTF,TGTGCTAGCAGCTTAGCAACCCGAGCCTTCCTCTCTGGGGCCAACGTCCTGACTTTC
-,TRBJ2-2,TRBV7-6,-,CASSLRSGLGNTGELFF,TGTGCCAGCAGCTTACGATCGGGACTCGGAAACACCGGGGAGCTGTTTTTT
TRBD2,TRBJ2-5,TRBV7-8,-,CASSYVAGGDGTQYF,TGTGCCAGCAGCTACGTAGCGGGGGGGGATGGGACCCAGTACTTC
-,TRBJ2-1,TRBV5-8,-,CASSTGRAYNEQFF,TGTGCCAGCAGCACAGGGCGGGCTTACAATGAGCAGTTCTTC
-,TRBJ1-5,TRBV6-5,-,CASSNGKSDQPQHF,TGTGCCAGCAGTAACGGGAAGTCGGATCAGCCCCAGCATTTT
-,TRBJ1-2,TRBV30,-,CAWSVGGVGYTF,TGTGCCTGGAGTGTGGGCGGGGTGGGCTACACCTTC
TRBD1,TRBJ1-1,TRBV18,once,CASSHRLTGGPVAFF,TGTGCCAGCTCGCACCGTCTGACAGGGGGCCCGGTGGCTTTCTTT
TRBD1,TRBJ2-7,TRBV2,-,CASGTEPTYEQYF,TGTGCCAGCGGGACAGAGCCTACCTACGAGCAGTACTTC
-,TRBJ2-6,TRBV3-1/TRBV3-2,-,CASSPVREAGANVLTF,TGTGCCAGCAGCCCCGTAAGGGAGGCTGGGGCCAACGTCCTGACTTTC
TRBD2,TRBJ2-5,TRBV19,-,CASSPRRLARETQYF,TGTGCCAGTAGTCCCCGAAGACTAGCTCGGGAGACCCAGTACTTC
-,TRBJ2-3,TRBV10-3,-,CAISDGGGTDTQYF,TGTGCCATCAGTGACGGGGGAGGCACAGATACGCAGTATTTT
TRBD2,TRBJ2-7,TRBV7-8,-,CASSFRTSGVSSYEQYF,TGTGCCAGCAGCTTCAGGACTAGCGGGGTGTCCTCCTACGAGCAGTACTTC
TRBD2,TRBJ2-1,TRBV10-3,-,CAISGLAGGRDEQFF,TGTGCCATCAGTGGGCTAGCGGGGGGGCGAGATGAGCAGTTCTTC
TRBD1,TRBJ1-5,TRBV2,few,CASAKTGDQAQPQHF,TGTGCCAGCGCCAAAACAGGGGATCAAGCTCAGCCCCAGCATTTT
TRBD1,TRBJ1-3,TRBV3-1/TRBV3-2,-,CASRQGSSGNTIYF,TGTGCCAGCAGACAGGGGAGCTCTGGAAACACCATATATTTT
-,TRBJ1-2,TRBV4-2,-,CASSRGPEGDGYTF,TGTGCCAGCAGCAGAGGGCCCGAGGGGGATGGCTACACCTTC
TRBD2,TRBJ2-5,TRBV19,few,CASSDSSSGGQETQYF,TGTGCCAGTAGTGACTCATCTAGCGGGGGGCAGGAGACCCAGTACTTC
TRBD1,TRBJ1-1,TRBV10-3,-,CAISEGKGQGNTEAFF,TGTGCCATCAGTGAAGGAAAAGGACAGGGGAACACTGAAGCTTTCTTT
TRBD1,TRBJ1-2,TRBV28,few,CASSPLNRTGGYGYTF,TGTGCCAGCAGTCCGCTTAACCGGACAGGAGGATATGGCTACACCTTC
TRBD1,TRBJ1-2,TRBV19,-,CASSSIRDRGSYNYGYTF,TGTGCCAGTAGCTCGATCCGGGACAGGGGGAGCTATAACTATGGCTACACCTTC
TRBD1,TRBJ2-1,TRBV30,once,CAWSRPRDSFSSYNEQFF,TGTGCCTGGAGTCGACCCCGGGACAGCTTTAGCTCCTACAATGAGCAGTTCTTC
-,TRBJ1-2,TRBV4-1,-,CASSQSRQANYGYTF,TGCGCCAGCAGCCAATCTAGACAGGCTAACTATGGCTACACCTTC
TRBD1,TRBJ2-7,TRBV18,-,CASSPQRGPDYEQYF,TGTGCCAGCTCACCCCAAAGGGGGCCGGACTACGAGCAGTACTTC
TRBD1,TRBJ1-2,TRBV6-5,-,CATHRPTGMGGYTF,TGTGCCACACACCGACCGACAGGGATGGGCGGCTACACCTTC
-,TRBJ2-5,TRBV10-3,-,CATSEKGETQYF,TGTGCCACGTCTGAGAAGGGGGAGACCCAGTACTTC
-,TRBJ1-2,TRBV6-5,-,CASSEASYGYTF,TGTGCCAGCAGCGAGGCTTCCTATGGCTACACCTTC
TRBD1,TRBJ1-2,TRBV29-1,-,CSVSGGAGGYTF,TGCAGCGTTTCAGGGGGCGCGGGAGGCTACACCTTC
-,TRBJ1-3,TRBV7-8,-,CASSLNSGLGNTIYF,TGTGCCAGCAGCTTAAACTCGGGGTTAGGAAACACCATATATTTT
-,TRBJ1-1,TRBV7-2,-,CASSRQVNTEAFF,TGTGCCAGCAGCAGGCAGGTGAACACTGAAGCTTTCTTT
-,TRBJ1-2,TRBV10-3,-,CAIRTQGLGGYTF,TGTGCCATCAGGACACAGGGTCTCGGCGGCTACACCTTC
TRBD1,TRBJ2-7,TRBV4-1,-,CASSSPGTGNPEQYF,TGCGCCAGCAGCTCCCCCGGGACAGGGAATCCCGAGCAGTACTTC
TRBD1,TRBJ2-3,TRBV2,-,CATQGTGGTDTQYF,TGTGCCACCCAGGGGACAGGGGGCACAGATACGCAGTATTTT